One and the same sample provided the 31 T cell receptor beta chains below, sequenced in a study of blood T cells in healthy people across ages. Primers used in a second PCR of roughly 6 to 12 cycles were a sample-barcoded 5' primer and a J-beta primer mix. Each CDR3 protein gets one entry after TCRdb re-called the 5' RACE reads with MiXCR. The data contain about 1.5 million distinct CDR3 sequences, around 40% of them singletons. Sample: blood. The receptors come from a woman aged 18-29 years in good health.

The genes are TRBV3-1 and TRBJ2-5, with TRBD2 matching 9 bases. Germline-derived CDR1 and CDR2 are LGHDT and YNNKEL (reference sequence). The CDR3 has 14 amino acids. V gave up 6 bases and J gave up 5 bases; unmatched junction bases: 7. The CDR3 region is CASRHLAGEETQYF. The CDR3 nucleotides are TGTGCCAGCAGACACTTAGCGGGGGAGGAGACCCAGTACTTC.

DNA for the CDR3: TGCAGCGTTGAAGATCCGGGGAAAAATATCTACGAGCAGTACTTC. It is translated as CSVEDPGKNIYEQYF. The chain has TRBV29-1 and TRBJ2-5; tentative D call: TRBD2 (5 bases). The closer fit of TRBJ2-7 to the DNA end suggests the J call may be wrong. Germline V gene lookup returns CDR1 SQVTM and CDR2 ANQGSEA. CDR3 size: 15 residues.

This chain connects TRBV4-3 to TRBJ1-2; D call uncertain. The CDR3 has 14 amino acids. Germline V lookup: CDR1 LGHNA, CDR2 YSLEER. V was shortened by 1 base and J by 4 bases, with 10 bases between the two germline ends. The CDR3 region has the DNA TGCGCCAGCAGCCAAGTCGCCAGTCGCTATGGCTACACCTTC. Translating it yields CASSQVASRYGYTF.

This clonotype was detected once. This rearrangement joins TRBV11-2 to TRBJ2-4; D call uncertain. The DNA matches TRBJ2-7 better at its end, which makes the J call doubtful. Germline V lookup: CDR1 SGHAT, CDR2 FQNNGV. The CDR3 has 12 amino acids. Here the CDR3 reads CASSLILNEQYF. The CDR3 bases are TGTGCCAGCAGCTTAATCTTGAACGAGCAGTACTTC.

The rearrangement links TRBV10-3 to TRBJ1-2; TRBD1 matches 11 bases. With 6 bases clipped from V and 0 bases from J, the junction kept 3 bases outside the gene matches. From germline, CDR1 is ENHRY and CDR2 SYGVKD. This CDR3 is 15 amino acids long. The DNA for the CDR3 is TGTGCCATCAGACCGGGACAGGGGGCTAACTATGGCTACACCTTC. Translating gives CAIRPGQGANYGYTF.

This clonotype was counted a few times. The chain uses TRBV10-3 and TRBJ1-2; 7 nucleotides match TRBD1. V trimming: 0 bases; J trimming: 8 bases; junction bases outside the gene matches: 0. The CDR3 totals 12 residues. Germline CDR1 is ENHRY and CDR2 is SYGVKD. DNA of the CDR3: TGTGCCATCAGTGAGTCGGACAGGGGCTACACCTTC. It is translated as CAISESDRGYTF.

The chain has TRBV11-1 and TRBJ2-1, with a possible D match to TRBD2 (6 bases). Germline loops: CDR1 SGHAT, CDR2 FQDESV (reference sequence). The CDR3 has 16 amino acids. V was trimmed by 3 bases and J by 4 bases, leaving 16 bases between them. The DNA of the CDR3 is TGTGCCAGCAGCTTGATTACGGGACTGCCATACAATGAGCAGTTCTTC. It specifies CASSLITGLPYNEQFF.

The chain carries TRBV24-1 and TRBJ1-5, with TRBD1 as a possible D gene (6 bases). Trimming took 3 bases from V and 2 from J, leaving 10 bases between them. CDR1 and CDR2 (germline): KGHDR, SFDVKD. CDR3 length equals 15 residues. The CDR3, as DNA: TGTGCCACCAGTGATCGCAAGGGGGGCAATCAGCCCCAGCATTTT. As protein: CATSDRKGGNQPQHF.

There are a few counts of this clonotype. The rearrangement uses TRBV10-3 and TRBJ2-2, with unresolved D. Germline V gene sequence: CDR1 ENHRY, CDR2 SYGVKD. This CDR3 is built from 13 residues. Trimming pared 10 bases from V and 5 bases from J, leaving 14 bases between. CDR3 amino acids: CATRLGPTGELFF. CDR3 nucleotides: TGTGCCACCCGACTGGGCCCGACCGGGGAGCTGTTTTTT.

The chain links TRBV7-2 to TRBJ2-7; 8 bases agree with TRBD1. This CDR3 spans 14 amino acids. The junction had 7 bases not matched to a gene; V was cut back by 2 bases and J by 7 bases. CDR1 is SGHTA, CDR2 FQGNSA, per germline. The DNA of the CDR3 is TGTGCCAGCAGCTTAATACAGGGGGTGTGGGAGCAGTACTTC. Protein sequence: CASSLIQGVWEQYF. Full variable domain (outside the CDR3, taken from reference TRBV7-2 and TRBJ2-7): GAGVSQSPSNKVTEKGKDVELRCDPISGHTALYWYRQSLGQGLEFLIYFQGNSAPDKSGLPSDRFSAERTGGSVSTLTIQRTQQEDSAVYLCASSLIQGVWEQYFGPGTRLTVT.

The J gene is TRBJ2-7, the V gene TRBV4-3; unclear D gene. Germline V gives CDR1 LGHNA, CDR2 YSLEER. The CDR3 is 15 residues long. Deletions cut 0 bases from V and 0 bases from J, with 9 bases between. Here the CDR3 DNA reads TGCGCCAGCAGCCAAGATTTAGTCTACTCCTACGAGCAGTACTTC. This sequence encodes CASSQDLVYSYEQYF.

As for this clonotype: This may stem from a read error, because a much larger clone lies one nucleotide away. The chain uses TRBV3-1 and TRBJ2-1, with 8 bases identical to TRBD2. The DNA end favors TRBJ2-7, so the J call may be wrong. The germline V gene encodes CDR1 LGHDT and CDR2 YNNKEL (reference sequence). The CDR3 is 15 residues long. CDR3 sequence (DNA): TGTGCCAGCAGCCAACGGGGGGGGGGCTACAATGAGCAGTACTTC. It specifies CASSQRGGGYNEQYF.

The chain recombines TRBV30 with TRBJ2-1; D gene ambiguous. Trimming left V 3 bases short and J 2 bases short, with 11 bases between. The germline CDR1 and CDR2 sequences are GTSNPN and SVGIG (reference sequence). The CDR3 sequence is 14 residues long. This chain's CDR3 is CAWSGVSTYNEQFF. The DNA of the CDR3 is TGTGCCTGGAGCGGCGTTTCGACCTACAATGAGCAGTTCTTC.

The J gene is TRBJ2-2, the V gene TRBV20-1; the D is unclear. The germline V gene encodes CDR1 DFQATT and CDR2 SNEGSKA (reference sequence). V was clipped by 4 bases and J by 2 bases, with 5 bases between them. CDR3 length: 12 amino acids. In DNA, the CDR3 is TGCAGTGCTACCTTTAACACCGGGGAGCTGTTTTTT. It translates to CSATFNTGELFF.

This clonotype was observed a handful of times. The J gene is TRBJ2-3, the V gene TRBV13; D perhaps matches TRBD2 (6 bases). Looked up from germline, CDR1 is PRHDT and CDR2 is FYEKMQ (reference sequence). V lost 4 bases to trimming and J lost 8 bases, with 10 bases between them. The length of the CDR3 is 12 residues. CDR3 protein: CASSSLGGTQYF. CDR3 coding DNA: TGTGCCAGCAGCTCCCTGGGGGGTACGCAGTATTTT.

In its sample, this clonotype was seen a few times. This chain links TRBV5-1 with TRBJ2-1; TRBD2 matches 9 bases. In germline, CDR1 is SGHRS, CDR2 YFSETQ. The CDR3 runs to 17 residues. The V and J ends lost 0 bases and 6 bases, in that order; junction bases with no gene match: 10. The CDR3 here is CASSLAPIAGASNEQFF. The CDR3 DNA follows: TGCGCCAGCAGCTTGGCCCCAATAGCGGGAGCTAGCAATGAGCAGTTCTTC.

The rearrangement joins TRBV20-1 to TRBJ1-5; D uncertain. Germline-derived CDR1 and CDR2 are DFQATT and SNEGSKA (reference sequence). V lost 3 bases and J lost 3, with 9 bases in between. This CDR3 contains 13 residues. This CDR3 reads CSARGSVNQPQHF. In DNA form, the CDR3 reads TGCAGTGCTAGGGGCAGTGTCAATCAGCCCCAGCATTTT.

This clonotype has a count of ten or more. The chain links TRBV30 to TRBJ2-1; weak D call: TRBD1 (6 bases). The CDR3 is 14 amino acids. Deletions cut 4 bases from V and 3 bases from J, with 13 bases between. In germline, CDR1 is GTSNPN, CDR2 SVGIG (reference sequence). The CDR3 sequence: CAWMVQGLYNEQFF. The CDR3, as DNA: TGTGCCTGGATGGTTCAGGGGCTCTACAATGAGCAGTTCTTC.

This clonotype was seen repeatedly, ten times or more. Germline is not matched at one junction end, which may reflect a read error. The rearrangement uses TRBV6-5 and TRBJ1-1; TRBD1 might be the D (5 bases). The CDR3 sequence is 13 residues long. Germline V CDR1 and CDR2: MNHEY, SVGAGI. This chain's CDR3 is CASSDSLNTEAFF. The CDR3 coding sequence is TGCGCCAGCAGCGACAGCTTGAACACTGAAGCTTTCTTT.

The rearrangement uses TRBV18 and TRBJ2-5; unclear D gene. The CDR3 totals 15 residues. Trimming cost V 3 bases and J 1 base, with 12 bases left between them. Germline CDR1 reads KGHSH; CDR2 reads LQKENI. CDR3 nucleotide sequence: TGTGCCAGCTCACCTCATCTTGGGGTCCAAGAGACCCAGTACTTC. Protein: CASSPHLGVQETQYF.

This clonotype was seen only a few times. This chain uses TRBV18 with TRBJ2-2; tentatively, D is TRBD1 (5 bases). Germline loops: CDR1 KGHSH, CDR2 LQKENI. The V and J ends lost 4 bases and 0 bases respectively, with 6 bases between them. This CDR3 spans 14 amino acids. The DNA of the CDR3 is TGTGCCAGCTCACGGACAACGAACACCGGGGAGCTGTTTTTT. Protein product: CASSRTTNTGELFF.

The genes are TRBV29-1 and TRBJ2-2, with a weak D call TRBD1 (7 bases). The CDR3 runs 14 residues. Per the germline V gene, CDR1 is SQVTM and CDR2 is ANQGSEA. V shed 6 bases and J shed 5 bases, with 16 bases lying between them. CDR3 bases: TGCAGCGTGAAAGACAGGGCGGGAACCGGGGAGCTGTTTTTT. It yields the protein CSVKDRAGTGELFF.

The genes are TRBV27 and TRBJ2-7; D is possibly TRBD2 (5 bases). This CDR3 spans 14 amino acids. Trimming stripped 11 bases from V and 0 bases from J, with 17 bases between. Looked up from germline, CDR1 is MNHEY and CDR2 is SMNVEV (reference sequence). CDR3 region: CAGGCKTLSYEQYF. The CDR3, as DNA: TGTGCCGGAGGATGTAAGACACTCTCCTACGAGCAGTACTTC.

This clonotype came up a few times. The gene calls are TRBV5-4 and TRBJ2-5; perhaps TRBD1 as D (5 bases). V dropped 1 base and J dropped 4 bases, with 14 bases sitting between them. The CDR3 is made up of 15 amino acids. Germline assignment: CDR1 SGHNT and CDR2 YYREEE (reference sequence). Written as DNA, the CDR3 is TGTGCCAGCAGCTTGCCAGGGAATCAAGGAGAGACCCAGTACTTC. Translated, it gives CASSLPGNQGETQYF.

CDR3 protein: CASSVELAGTHEQFF. The CDR3 coding sequence is TGTGCCAGCAGCGTAGAACTAGCGGGTACCCATGAGCAGTTCTTC. The chain has TRBV9 and TRBJ2-1; 9 bases align to TRBD2. Germline assignment: CDR1 SGDLS and CDR2 YYNGEE. Unmatched junction bases numbered 6, after V lost 0 bases and J lost 8 bases. The CDR3 is 15 amino acids.

J is TRBJ1-6 and V is TRBV27, with D hard to call. Germline CDR1 and CDR2: MNHEY and SMNVEV (reference sequence). CDR3 length: 13 amino acids. V lost 3 bases to trimming and J lost 9 bases, with 9 bases between them. The CDR3 loop reads CASSFSHPSPLHF. CDR3 nucleotide sequence: TGTGCCAGCAGTTTCTCCCATCCTTCACCCCTCCACTTT.

This clonotype was seen a handful of times. The chain links TRBV12-3 or TRBV12-4 to TRBJ2-3; D may correspond to TRBD1 or TRBD2 (6 bases each). Trimming left V 5 bases short and J 4 bases short, with 16 bases between. The CDR3 consists of 15 residues. The CDR3 DNA reads as TGTGCCAGCAGTCCCACAGGGCCTAGCGCAGATACGCAGTATTTT. Amino acids: CASSPTGPSADTQYF.

The chain employs TRBV4-1 and TRBJ2-2, with 7 bases identical to TRBD1. There are 16 residues in the CDR3. J gave up 10 bases and V 0 bases, and 11 bases lay outside the gene matches. Germline CDR1 MGHRA, CDR2 YSYEKL. The CDR3 spells CASSQDWDSKWEELFF. CDR3 coding DNA: TGCGCCAGCAGCCAAGACTGGGACAGCAAGTGGGAGGAGCTGTTTTTT.

Turning to this clonotype: A junction end diverges from the germline sequence, so it may reflect a read error. This chain connects TRBV4-3 to TRBJ1-1; 10 positions agree with TRBD1. Germline CDR1 is LGHNA and CDR2 is YSLEER. CDR3 length: 15 residues. CDR3 sequence (DNA): TGTGCCAGCAGCCAGGCGGGGACAGGGGACACTGAAGCTTTCTTT. Amino acid sequence: CASSQAGTGDTEAFF.

The gene calls are TRBV11-2 and TRBJ2-3; the D gene could be TRBD1 or TRBD2 (5 bases each). Between the trimmed V and J ends, which lost 8 bases and 4 bases, there was a span of 16 bases. The CDR3 covers 14 residues. Germline V CDR1 and CDR2: SGHAT, FQNNGV. The CDR3 protein is CASARGYSADTQYF. In nucleotides, the CDR3 is TGTGCCAGCGCGAGGGGCTACAGCGCAGATACGCAGTATTTT.

A few counts support this clonotype. The chain is built from TRBV20-1 and TRBJ2-3; 9 positions match TRBD2. The ends lost 6 bases at V and 2 bases at J; junction bases unmatched: 24. The V gene's germline CDR1 is DFQATT and CDR2 SNEGSKA (reference sequence). The CDR3 length is 20 residues. The CDR3 reads CSAIDSGGSGGPPITDTQYF. As DNA, the CDR3 is TGCAGTGCCATAGATAGTGGGGGTAGCGGGGGCCCGCCCATCACAGATACGCAGTATTTT.